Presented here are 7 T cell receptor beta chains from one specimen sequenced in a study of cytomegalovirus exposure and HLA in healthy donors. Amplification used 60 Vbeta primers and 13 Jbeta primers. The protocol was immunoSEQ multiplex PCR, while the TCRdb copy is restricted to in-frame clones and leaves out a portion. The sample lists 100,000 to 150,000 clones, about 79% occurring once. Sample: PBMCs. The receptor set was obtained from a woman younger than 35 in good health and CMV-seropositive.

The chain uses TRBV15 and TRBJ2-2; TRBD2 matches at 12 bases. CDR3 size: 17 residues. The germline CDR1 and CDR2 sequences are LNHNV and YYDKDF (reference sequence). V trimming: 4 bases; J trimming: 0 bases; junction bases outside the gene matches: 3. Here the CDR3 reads CATSTPSGGANTGELFF. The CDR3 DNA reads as TGTGCCACCAGCACCCCTAGCGGGGGGGCGAACACCGGGGAGCTGTTTTTT.

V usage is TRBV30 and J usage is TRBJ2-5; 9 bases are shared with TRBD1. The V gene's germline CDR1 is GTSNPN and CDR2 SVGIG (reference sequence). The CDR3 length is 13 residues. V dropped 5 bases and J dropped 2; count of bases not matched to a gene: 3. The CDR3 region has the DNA TGTGCCTGGTCCGGGACAGGGCAAGAGACCCAGTACTTC. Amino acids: CAWSGTGQETQYF.

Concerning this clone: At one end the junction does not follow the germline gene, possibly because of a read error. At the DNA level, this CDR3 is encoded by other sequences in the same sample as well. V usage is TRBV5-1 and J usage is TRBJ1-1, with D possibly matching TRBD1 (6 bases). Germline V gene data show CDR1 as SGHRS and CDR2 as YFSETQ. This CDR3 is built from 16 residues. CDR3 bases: TGTGCCAGCAGCTTCCGGGGACAAACACTTTCTAATGAAGCTTTCTTT. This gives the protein CASSFRGQTLSNEAFF.

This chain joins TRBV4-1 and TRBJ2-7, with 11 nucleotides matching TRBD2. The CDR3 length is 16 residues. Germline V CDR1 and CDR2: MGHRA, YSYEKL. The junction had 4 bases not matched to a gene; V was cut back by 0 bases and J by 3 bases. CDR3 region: CASSQDLAGGIYEQYF. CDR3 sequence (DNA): TGCGCCAGCAGCCAAGATCTAGCGGGGGGCATCTACGAGCAGTACTTC.

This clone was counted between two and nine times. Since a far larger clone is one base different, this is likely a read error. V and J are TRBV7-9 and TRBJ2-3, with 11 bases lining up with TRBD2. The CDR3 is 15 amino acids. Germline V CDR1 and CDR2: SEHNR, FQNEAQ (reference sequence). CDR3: CASGLAGGKTDTQYF. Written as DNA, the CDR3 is TGTGCCAGCGGCTTAGCGGGGGGGAAAACAGATACGCAGTATTTT.

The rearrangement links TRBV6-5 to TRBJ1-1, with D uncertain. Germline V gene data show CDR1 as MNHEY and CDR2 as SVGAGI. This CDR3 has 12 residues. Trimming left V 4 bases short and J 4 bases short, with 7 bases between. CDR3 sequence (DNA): TGTGCCAGCAGTTTCAGAGGCACTGAAGCTTTCTTT. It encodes CASSFRGTEAFF.

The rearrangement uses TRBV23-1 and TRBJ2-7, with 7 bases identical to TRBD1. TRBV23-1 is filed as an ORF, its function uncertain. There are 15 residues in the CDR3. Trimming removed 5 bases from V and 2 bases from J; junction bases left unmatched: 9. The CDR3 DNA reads TGCGCCAGCAGTTTGAAGGGACAGTATCCCTACGAGCAGTACTTC. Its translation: CASSLKGQYPYEQYF.